A single T cell receptor (beta chain) is shown here with its context. The entry originates in a study of blood T cell repertoires in COVID-19. For the study at large: Collection of acute and convalescent COVID-19 samples took place in the United States, Italy and Spain. The analysed material was cDNA or gDNA that came from T cells, B-cell-depleted T cells, or PBMCs.

As handled by the study authors: Nucleated cell counts were estimated from reference gene primer amplification. The method was immunoSEQ multiplex PCR; TCRdb's version includes in-frame clones alone and lacks a portion of them. Clone size and V and J calls were adopted from that table, with D and trimming inferred from the DNA. The sample carries under 200,000 clones, approximately 88% recorded once. This TCR was sampled from a woman aged 55-70 years with acute or convalescent COVID-19. Sequenced: peripheral blood.

CDR3 DNA: TGTGCCAGCAGCTCAGGGCGGGGCTATGGCTACACCTTC. Residues: CASSSGRGYGYTF. The J gene is TRBJ1-2, the V gene TRBV7-3; D perhaps matches TRBD1 (5 bases). The CDR3 has 13 amino acids. V gave up 4 bases and J gave up 4 bases, with 10 bases separating them. Germline V gene sequence: CDR1 SGHTA, CDR2 FQGTGA.